Listed below are T cell receptor beta chains from one sample, sequenced in a study of blood T cell repertoires in COVID-19. Generated by immunoSEQ multiplex PCR, the TCRdb table keeps only in-frame clones and is missing some. The sample records roughly 200,000 clones, 85% to 90% being singletons. Sequenced material: peripheral blood. The source is a woman in her forties or fifties with COVID-19, enrolled during active disease. The CDR3 runs from the conserved cysteine through the conserved F or W. The order of the fields is J gene, V gene, D gene, CDR3 length, clone size, CDR3 DNA, CDR3 protein. The D gene is left open where the match is weak. Only some rows state a clone size, as once, few, many or a class for expanded clones.

j_gene: TRBJ2-1; v_gene: TRBV9; d_gene: NA; len: 16; abundance: NA; CDR3nt: TGTGCCAGCAGCGTAGGGGCATTAAGCTCCTACAATGAGCAGTTCTTC; CDR3aa: CASSVGALSSYNEQFF
j_gene: TRBJ1-2; v_gene: TRBV3-1/TRBV3-2; d_gene: NA; len: 11; abundance: NA; CDR3nt: TGTGCCAGTAGGGCGGGCTATGGCTACACCTTC; CDR3aa: CASRAGYGYTF
j_gene: TRBJ1-1; v_gene: TRBV9; d_gene: NA; len: 15; abundance: NA; CDR3nt: TGTGCCAGCAGCGTTTCAGGGGTGGGGAACACTGAAGCTTTCTTT; CDR3aa: CASSVSGVGNTEAFF
j_gene: TRBJ1-6; v_gene: TRBV5-1; d_gene: NA; len: 16; abundance: NA; CDR3nt: TGCGCCAGCAGCGACAGTCTTGGCTCCTATAATTCACCCCTCCACTTT; CDR3aa: CASSDSLGSYNSPLHF
j_gene: TRBJ1-6; v_gene: TRBV27; d_gene: NA; len: 15; abundance: NA; CDR3nt: TGTGCCAGCAGTTTATGGGGAGTGGTTGGTTCACCCCTCCACTTT; CDR3aa: CASSLWGVVGSPLHF
j_gene: TRBJ2-2; v_gene: TRBV2; d_gene: NA; len: 12; abundance: NA; CDR3nt: TGTGCCAGCGAACCCGGGGGTCGGGAGCTGTTTTTT; CDR3aa: CASEPGGRELFF
j_gene: TRBJ2-1; v_gene: TRBV24-1; d_gene: TRBD1; len: 14; abundance: NA; CDR3nt: TGTGCCACCGGTGGGACAGGGGGGTTTAATGAGCAGTTCTTC; CDR3aa: CATGGTGGFNEQFF
j_gene: TRBJ1-4; v_gene: TRBV27; d_gene: NA; len: 16; abundance: NA; CDR3nt: TGTGCCAGCATCCTCTGGTCACACCCAAAGTGTGAAAAACTGTTTTTT; CDR3aa: CASILWSHPKCEKLFF
j_gene: TRBJ2-1; v_gene: TRBV6-6; d_gene: NA; len: 13; abundance: NA; CDR3nt: TGTGCCAGCAGCCGAGGGGGGGTGAGTGAGCAGTTCTTC; CDR3aa: CASSRGGVSEQFF
j_gene: TRBJ2-7; v_gene: TRBV5-1; d_gene: NA; len: 14; abundance: NA; CDR3nt: TGCGCCAGCAGCTTGGATGAGGGCTCGAGCGAGCAGTACTTC; CDR3aa: CASSLDEGSSEQYF
j_gene: TRBJ1-6; v_gene: TRBV27; d_gene: TRBD1; len: 13; abundance: NA; CDR3nt: TGTGCCAGCAGTAGCAGGGGGCCATCACCCCTCCACTTT; CDR3aa: CASSSRGPSPLHF
j_gene: TRBJ1-2; v_gene: TRBV5-1; d_gene: NA; len: 12; abundance: NA; CDR3nt: TGCGCCAGCAGCGCAAACCTTGAGGGCTACACCTTC; CDR3aa: CASSANLEGYTF
j_gene: TRBJ1-5; v_gene: TRBV6-5; d_gene: NA; len: 13; abundance: NA; CDR3nt: TGTGCCAGCAGTCCAGGGGCCGCGTTTAAGTGGCATTTT; CDR3aa: CASSPGAAFKWHF
j_gene: TRBJ2-6; v_gene: TRBV12-3/TRBV12-4; d_gene: NA; len: 13; abundance: NA; CDR3nt: TGTGCCAGCTTTAGATCTGGGGCCAACGTCCTGACTTTC; CDR3aa: CASFRSGANVLTF
j_gene: TRBJ2-5; v_gene: TRBV20-1; d_gene: NA; len: 14; abundance: NA; CDR3nt: TGCAGTGCTAGTAAGGGGGGGGGCCCGGAGACCCAGTACTTC; CDR3aa: CSASKGGGPETQYF
j_gene: TRBJ1-5; v_gene: TRBV19; d_gene: NA; len: 14; abundance: NA; CDR3nt: TGTGCCACCCGTGCCAGGGAGGACAATCAGCCCCAGCATTTT; CDR3aa: CATRAREDNQPQHF
j_gene: TRBJ2-1; v_gene: TRBV7-8; d_gene: TRBD1; len: 13; abundance: NA; CDR3nt: TGTGCCAGCAGCCCCGGGACAGGGTATGAGCAGTTCTTC; CDR3aa: CASSPGTGYEQFF
j_gene: TRBJ1-4; v_gene: TRBV2; d_gene: NA; len: 15; abundance: NA; CDR3nt: TGTGCCAGCAGGGGGAGACAGGATTTTAATGAAAAACTGTTTTTT; CDR3aa: CASRGRQDFNEKLFF
j_gene: TRBJ1-1; v_gene: TRBV27; d_gene: NA; len: 13; abundance: NA; CDR3nt: TGTGCCAGCAGTTGGAGTCGGAACGCTGAAGCTTTCTTT; CDR3aa: CASSWSRNAEAFF
j_gene: TRBJ2-7; v_gene: TRBV6-2/TRBV6-3; d_gene: TRBD2; len: 16; abundance: once; CDR3nt: TGTGCCAGCAGTTATGCAGCGGGGGGGCTATCCTACGAGCAGTACTTC; CDR3aa: CASSYAAGGLSYEQYF
j_gene: TRBJ1-2; v_gene: TRBV6-5; d_gene: TRBD1; len: 14; abundance: NA; CDR3nt: TGTGCCAGCAGCGACACTGGGACAGGCTATGGCTACACCTTC; CDR3aa: CASSDTGTGYGYTF
j_gene: TRBJ2-5; v_gene: TRBV5-4; d_gene: TRBD2; len: 14; abundance: NA; CDR3nt: TGTGCCAGCAGCCCAAGCGGGGGGGCGGAGACCCAGTACTTC; CDR3aa: CASSPSGGAETQYF
j_gene: TRBJ2-1; v_gene: TRBV5-1; d_gene: NA; len: 15; abundance: NA; CDR3nt: TGCGCCAGCAGCTTGGTCAGTTCCCCTCGAGGCGAGCAGTTCTTC; CDR3aa: CASSLVSSPRGEQFF
j_gene: TRBJ2-4; v_gene: TRBV11-3; d_gene: NA; len: 13; abundance: NA; CDR3nt: TGTGCCAGCAGCTTAACGTTGGCGGGCATTCAGTACTTC; CDR3aa: CASSLTLAGIQYF
j_gene: TRBJ1-1; v_gene: TRBV5-6; d_gene: NA; len: 14; abundance: NA; CDR3nt: TGTGCCAGCAGCTTGGCGGCAGGGAACACTGAAGCTTTCTTT; CDR3aa: CASSLAAGNTEAFF
j_gene: TRBJ2-7; v_gene: TRBV6-1; d_gene: NA; len: 18; abundance: NA; CDR3nt: TGTGCCAGCAGTGAAGCGCGGTATGGCTCGACAGGACGGTACGAGCAGTACTTC; CDR3aa: CASSEARYGSTGRYEQYF
j_gene: TRBJ1-2; v_gene: TRBV5-8; d_gene: NA; len: 15; abundance: NA; CDR3nt: TGTGCCAGCAGCTTGCGGGGCAGGGGAAAAAATGGCTACACCTTC; CDR3aa: CASSLRGRGKNGYTF
j_gene: TRBJ2-1; v_gene: TRBV6-4; d_gene: NA; len: 14; abundance: NA; CDR3nt: TGTGCCAGCAGTGACTTAGGGGCGTCCGATGAGCAGTTCTTC; CDR3aa: CASSDLGASDEQFF
j_gene: TRBJ1-2; v_gene: TRBV19; d_gene: NA; len: 11; abundance: NA; CDR3nt: TGTGCCAGTGGCCAGGACTATGGCTACACCTTC; CDR3aa: CASGQDYGYTF
j_gene: TRBJ2-1; v_gene: TRBV5-4; d_gene: NA; len: 15; abundance: NA; CDR3nt: TGTGCCAGCAGCTCCTCGGACTGGGGCTACAATGAGCAGTTCTTC; CDR3aa: CASSSSDWGYNEQFF
j_gene: TRBJ2-5; v_gene: TRBV19; d_gene: NA; len: 13; abundance: NA; CDR3nt: TGTGCCAGTAGTATGGCCCTTGAAGAGACCCAGTACTTC; CDR3aa: CASSMALEETQYF